This TCR beta chain originates from a study of blood T cell repertoires in COVID-19. Adults between roughly 18 and 89 years of age took part from 24 US areas. For recovered donors of Cohort 3, there were two negative PCRs, clearance, or symptom resolution. V dropped 4 bases and J dropped 2 bases, with 18 bases sitting between them. Germline V CDR1 and CDR2: GTSNPN, SVGIG (reference sequence). The CDR3 contains 16 residues. Generated by immunoSEQ multiplex PCR, the TCRdb table keeps only in-frame clones and is missing some. The sample records approximately 470,000 clones, approximately 90% being singletons.

The chain combines TRBV30 with TRBJ1-3, with D unresolved. This receptor was obtained from a woman younger than 35 who had recovered from COVID-19. The specimen was PBMCs or T cells enriched from blood (not recorded which). The CDR3 reads CAWTGPESTPGNTIYF. CDR3 nucleotides: TGTGCCTGGACCGGCCCGGAGTCCACGCCTGGAAACACCATATATTTT.